Here is one T cell receptor (beta chain) with its context. Its target is not known. The naive CD8 population came from CD45RO-negative cells selected for CCR7, without terminally differentiated effector memory CD45RA+ cells. Here immunoSEQ multiplex PCR was the method, and the copy in TCRdb shows in-frame clones only, minus some. This sample has roughly 650,000 clones, with around 96% found just once. Germline CDR1 SGHDT, CDR2 YYEEEE. The CDR3 has 15 amino acids. The V gene lost 1 base and the J gene lost 0 bases, with 10 bases spanning the gap. This entry comes from a study of shared clonotypes between healthy human individuals. Regarding the study as a whole: The study found approximately 5% of naive CD4 clonotypes shared across a handful of donors.

The sequenced material came from naive CD8+ T cells sorted from blood. The TCR comes from a woman in her twenties or thirties in good health. The genes are TRBV5-6 and TRBJ1-2; D is uncertain. The CDR3 coding sequence is TGTGCCAGCAGCTTGTTAAACGAACCTAACTATGGCTACACCTTC. Its translation is CASSLLNEPNYGYTF.